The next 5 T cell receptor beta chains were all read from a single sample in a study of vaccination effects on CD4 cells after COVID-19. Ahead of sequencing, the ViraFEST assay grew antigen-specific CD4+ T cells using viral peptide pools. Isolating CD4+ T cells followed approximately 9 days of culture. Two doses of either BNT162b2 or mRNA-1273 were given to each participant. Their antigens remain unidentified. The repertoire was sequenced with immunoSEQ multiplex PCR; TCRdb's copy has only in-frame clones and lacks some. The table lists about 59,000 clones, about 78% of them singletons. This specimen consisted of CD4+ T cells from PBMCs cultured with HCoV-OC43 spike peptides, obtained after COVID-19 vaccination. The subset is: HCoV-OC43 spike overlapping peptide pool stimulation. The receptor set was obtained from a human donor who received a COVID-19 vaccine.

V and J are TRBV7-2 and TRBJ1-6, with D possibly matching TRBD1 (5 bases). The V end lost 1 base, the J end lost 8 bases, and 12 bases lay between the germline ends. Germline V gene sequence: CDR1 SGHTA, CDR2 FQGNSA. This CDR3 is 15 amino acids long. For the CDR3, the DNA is TGTGCCAGCAGCTTAGGGGGCGGAATTGATTCACCCCTCCACTTT. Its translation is CASSLGGGIDSPLHF.

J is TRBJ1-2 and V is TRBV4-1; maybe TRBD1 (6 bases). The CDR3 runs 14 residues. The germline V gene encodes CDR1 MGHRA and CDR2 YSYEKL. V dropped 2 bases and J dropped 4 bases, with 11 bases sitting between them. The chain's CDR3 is CASSQQGTGYGYTF. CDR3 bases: TGCGCCAGCAGCCAACAGGGGACCGGCTATGGCTACACCTTC.

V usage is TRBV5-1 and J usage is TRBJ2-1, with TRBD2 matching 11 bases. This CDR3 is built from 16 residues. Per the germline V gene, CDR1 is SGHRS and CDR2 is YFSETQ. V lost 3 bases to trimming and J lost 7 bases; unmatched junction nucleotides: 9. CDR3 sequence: CASSSESSGGTNEQFF. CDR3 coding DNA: TGCGCCAGCAGCTCCGAATCTAGCGGGGGGACAAATGAGCAGTTCTTC. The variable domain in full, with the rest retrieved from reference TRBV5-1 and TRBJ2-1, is KAGVTQTPRYLIKTRGQQVTLSCSPISGHRSVSWYQQTPGQGLQFLFEYFSETQRNKGNFPGRFSGRQFSNSRSEMNVSTLELGDSALYLCASSSESSGGTNEQFFGPGTRLTVL.

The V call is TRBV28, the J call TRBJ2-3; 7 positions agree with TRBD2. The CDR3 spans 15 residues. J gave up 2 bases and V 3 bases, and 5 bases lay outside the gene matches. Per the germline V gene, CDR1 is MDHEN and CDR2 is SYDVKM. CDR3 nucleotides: TGTGCCAGCAGTTTTGGGGGGGAGACCACAGATACGCAGTATTTT. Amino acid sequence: CASSFGGETTDTQYF.

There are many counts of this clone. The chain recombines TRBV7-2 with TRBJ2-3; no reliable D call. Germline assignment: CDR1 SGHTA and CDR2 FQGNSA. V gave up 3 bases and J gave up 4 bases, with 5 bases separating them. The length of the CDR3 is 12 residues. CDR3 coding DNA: TGTGCCAGCAGCTTCTTTTCAGATACGCAGTATTTT. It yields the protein CASSFFSDTQYF.